This TCR beta chain was identified in a study of blood T cell repertoires in COVID-19. The CDR3 contains 14 residues. V was shortened by 7 bases and J by 5 bases, with 17 bases between the two germline ends. Germline CDR1 and CDR2: MDHEN and SYDVKM. Sequenced by immunoSEQ multiplex PCR; TCRdb stores in-frame clones only, minus some. The sample consists of about 190,000 clones, under 80% of them appearing once. This clone turned up a few times. The V gene is TRBV28, the J gene TRBJ1-2; D perhaps matches TRBD1 (6 bases). This receptor was obtained from a woman in her 50s with acute or convalescent COVID-19. Material for sequencing was peripheral blood. In DNA form, the CDR3 reads TGTGCCAGCACCCGACCCGGGACACCATATGGCTACACCTTC. Its translation: CASTRPGTPYGYTF.